A single T cell receptor (beta chain) is shown here with its context. Treatment here: randomized to nivolumab then ipilimumab (arm A) or the reverse (arm B). None of the patients previously received DNA-damaging chemotherapy. From thawed PBMCs, live CD3+CD8+ cells negative for CD19 and CD56 were sorted. The sample comes from a study of sequential checkpoint blockade in melanoma. Method: immunoSEQ multiplex PCR; TCRdb's copy keeps in-frame clones and lacks some. Of about 14,000 clones in the sample, around 76% were seen once. Trimming removed 4 bases from V and 6 bases from J, with 13 bases in between. The CDR3 runs 14 residues. The germline CDR1 and CDR2 sequences are LNHNV and YYDKDF (reference sequence).

This sequence was found in a human patient with melanoma. Some clones in this sample may be carry-over from other donors' samples. The material sequenced was CD8+ T cells sorted from blood (inferred from file names), taken from a patient given nivolumab and ipilimumab in sequence. The chain recombines TRBV15 with TRBJ1-5; D perhaps matches TRBD1 (6 bases). The CDR3 DNA reads TGTGCCACCAGCACGTTGCAGGGGTCTCAGCCCCAGCATTTT. The encoded protein is CATSTLQGSQPQHF. Complete variable domain (other parts from reference TRBV15 and TRBJ1-5): DAMVIQNPRYQVTQFGKPVTLSCSQTLNHNVMYWYQQKSSQAPKLLFHYYDKDFNNEADTPDNFQSRRPNTSFCFLDIRSPGLGDTAMYLCATSTLQGSQPQHFGDGTRLSIL.